This T cell receptor beta chain derives from a study of blood T cell repertoires in COVID-19. Study summary: The samples span acute and convalescent COVID-19 from the United States, Italy and Spain. The cDNA or gDNA used as material had been derived from T cells, B-cell-depleted T cells, or PBMCs.

Per the original methods: The authors estimated nucleated cell counts from reference gene primer amplification. The protocol was immunoSEQ multiplex PCR, while the TCRdb copy is restricted to in-frame clones and leaves out a portion. The V and J calls and the clone size are those of that table, but D and trimming were determined from the DNA. The sample contains some 60,000 clones, about 90% of which appear only once. The CDR3 loop spans 14 amino acids. Germline values: CDR1 ENHRY, CDR2 SYGVKD. The trim removed 5 bases at V and 4 bases at J, leaving 6 bases unmatched. The chain couples TRBV10-3 to TRBJ2-7; 9 bases are shared with TRBD2. The sequence was collected from a man aged 55 to 70 with acute or convalescent COVID-19. Material for sequencing was peripheral blood. CDR3 in DNA: TGTGCCATCAGTAGACTAGCGGAACTATACGAGCAGTACTTC. This translates into CAISRLAELYEQYF.